This TCR beta chain came from a study of T cell responses to AZD1222 COVID-19 vaccine. General observations from the study: In a largely white British group with more females than males, clonal diversity was possibly underestimated.

Method: immunoSEQ multiplex PCR; TCRdb's copy keeps in-frame clones and lacks some. The sample lists about 67,000 clones; around four fifths were seen once. Trimming took off 5 bases at V and 5 bases at J, with 18 bases between the two ends. The CDR3 has 15 residues. Looked up from germline, CDR1 is LNHDA and CDR2 is SQIVND (reference sequence). With regard to this clone: What it binds is unknown.

This sequence was found in an adult in good health. The V gene is TRBV19, the J gene TRBJ1-2; D possibly corresponds to TRBD1 (5 bases). The sample here was peripheral blood, taken on day 0 of AZD1222 vaccination. The CDR3 nucleotides read TGTGCCAGTAGTCCGGTTGGGGGGATTCTGTATGGCTACACCTTC. Its protein product is CASSPVGGILYGYTF.